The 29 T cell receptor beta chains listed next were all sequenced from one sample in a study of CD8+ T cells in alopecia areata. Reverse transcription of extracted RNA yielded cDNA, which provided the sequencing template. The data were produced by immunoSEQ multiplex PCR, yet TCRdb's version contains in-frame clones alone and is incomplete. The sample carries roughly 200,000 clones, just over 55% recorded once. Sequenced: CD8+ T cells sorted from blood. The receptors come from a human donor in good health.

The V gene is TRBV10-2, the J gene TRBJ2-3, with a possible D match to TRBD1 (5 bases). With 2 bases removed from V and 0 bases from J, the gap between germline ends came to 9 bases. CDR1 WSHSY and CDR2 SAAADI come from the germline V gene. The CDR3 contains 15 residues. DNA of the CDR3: TGCGCCAGCAGTGAGGGACACTTTAGCACAGATACGCAGTATTTT. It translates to CASSEGHFSTDTQYF.

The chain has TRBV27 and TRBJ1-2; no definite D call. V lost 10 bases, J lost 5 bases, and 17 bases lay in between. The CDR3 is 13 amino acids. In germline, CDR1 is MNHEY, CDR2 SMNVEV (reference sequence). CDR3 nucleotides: TGTGCCACCAAACCGATGGTGGGATATGGCTACACCTTC. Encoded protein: CATKPMVGYGYTF.

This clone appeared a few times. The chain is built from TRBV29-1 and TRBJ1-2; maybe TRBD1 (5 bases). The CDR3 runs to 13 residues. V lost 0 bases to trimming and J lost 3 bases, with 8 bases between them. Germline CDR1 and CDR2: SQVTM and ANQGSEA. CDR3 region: CSVEESGYYGYTF. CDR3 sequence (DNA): TGCAGCGTTGAAGAATCAGGGTACTATGGCTACACCTTC.

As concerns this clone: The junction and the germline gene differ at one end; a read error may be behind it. The DNA for the CDR3 is TGCGCCAGCAACCAACAGAGGGGCTCCTACGAGCAGTACTTC. Translating it yields CASNQQRGSYEQYF. The chain uses TRBV4-1 and TRBJ2-7; D could derive from TRBD1 or TRBD2 (5 bases each). This CDR3 has 14 amino acids. Per germline, CDR1 MGHRA and CDR2 YSYEKL.

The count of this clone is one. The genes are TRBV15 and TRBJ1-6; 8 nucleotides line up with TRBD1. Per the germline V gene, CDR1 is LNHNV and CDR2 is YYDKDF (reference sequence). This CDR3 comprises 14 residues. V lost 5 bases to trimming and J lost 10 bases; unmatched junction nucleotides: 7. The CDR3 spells CATSRGQGWSPLHF. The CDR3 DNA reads TGTGCCACCAGCCGCGGACAGGGTTGGTCACCCCTCCACTTT. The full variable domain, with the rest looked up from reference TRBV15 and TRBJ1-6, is DAMVIQNPRYQVTQFGKPVTLSCSQTLNHNVMYWYQQKSSQAPKLLFHYYDKDFNNEADTPDNFQSRRPNTSFCFLDIRSPGLGDTAMYLCATSRGQGWSPLHFGNGTRLTVT.

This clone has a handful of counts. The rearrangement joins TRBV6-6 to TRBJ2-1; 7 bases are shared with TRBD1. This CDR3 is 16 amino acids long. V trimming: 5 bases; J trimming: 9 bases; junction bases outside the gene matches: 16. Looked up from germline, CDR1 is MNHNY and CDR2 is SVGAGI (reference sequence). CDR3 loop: CASSGKGASIYGEQFF. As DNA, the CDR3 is TGTGCCAGCAGTGGCAAGGGGGCTTCCATATACGGTGAGCAGTTCTTC.

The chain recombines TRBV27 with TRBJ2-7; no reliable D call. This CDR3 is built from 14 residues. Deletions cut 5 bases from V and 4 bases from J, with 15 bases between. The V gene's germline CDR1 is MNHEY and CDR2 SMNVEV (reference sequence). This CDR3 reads CASSQGPSPYEQYF. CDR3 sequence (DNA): TGTGCCAGCAGTCAAGGGCCTTCCCCATACGAGCAGTACTTC.

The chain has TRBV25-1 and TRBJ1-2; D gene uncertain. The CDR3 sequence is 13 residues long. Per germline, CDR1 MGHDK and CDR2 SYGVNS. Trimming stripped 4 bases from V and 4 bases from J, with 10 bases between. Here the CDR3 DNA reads TGTGCCAGCAGTGGACCGTTCCTCTATGGCTACACCTTC. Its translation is CASSGPFLYGYTF.

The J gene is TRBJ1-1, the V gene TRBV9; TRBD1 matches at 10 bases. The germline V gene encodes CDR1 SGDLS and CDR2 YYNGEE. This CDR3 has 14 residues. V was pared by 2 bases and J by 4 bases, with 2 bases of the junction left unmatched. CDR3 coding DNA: TGTGCCAGCAGCGTGGGGACAGGGGCCACTGAAGCTTTCTTT. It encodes CASSVGTGATEAFF.

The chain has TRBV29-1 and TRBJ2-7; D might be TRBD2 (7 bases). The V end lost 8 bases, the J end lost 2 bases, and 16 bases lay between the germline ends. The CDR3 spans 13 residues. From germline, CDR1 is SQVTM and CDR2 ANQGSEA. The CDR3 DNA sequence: TGCAGCATAAGGGGGGGCCATGCCTACGAGCAGTACTTC. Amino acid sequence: CSIRGGHAYEQYF.

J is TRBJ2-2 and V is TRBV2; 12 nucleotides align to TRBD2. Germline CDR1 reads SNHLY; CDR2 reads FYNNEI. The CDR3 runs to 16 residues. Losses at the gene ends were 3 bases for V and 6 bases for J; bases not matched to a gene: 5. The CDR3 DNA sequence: TGTGCCAGCAGTGAGACTGGGACTAGCGGGTCCGGGGAGCTGTTTTTT. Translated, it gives CASSETGTSGSGELFF.

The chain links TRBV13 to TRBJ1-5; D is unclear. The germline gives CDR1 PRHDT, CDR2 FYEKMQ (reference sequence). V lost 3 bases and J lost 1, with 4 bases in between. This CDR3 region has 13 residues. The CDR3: CASSFGSNQPQHF. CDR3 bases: TGTGCCAGCAGCTTCGGGAGCAATCAGCCCCAGCATTTT.

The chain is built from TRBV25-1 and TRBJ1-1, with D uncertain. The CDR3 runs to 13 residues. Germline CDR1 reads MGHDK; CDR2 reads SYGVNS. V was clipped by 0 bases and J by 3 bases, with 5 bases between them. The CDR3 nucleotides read TGTGCCAGCAGTGAATACGCCCACACTGAAGCTTTCTTT. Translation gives CASSEYAHTEAFF.

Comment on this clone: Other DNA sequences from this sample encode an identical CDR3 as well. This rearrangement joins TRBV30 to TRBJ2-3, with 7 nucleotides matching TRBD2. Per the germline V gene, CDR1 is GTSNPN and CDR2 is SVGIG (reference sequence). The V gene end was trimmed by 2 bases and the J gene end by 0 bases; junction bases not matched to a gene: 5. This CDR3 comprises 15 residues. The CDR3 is CAWSSGGSSTDTQYF. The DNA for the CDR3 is TGTGCCTGGAGTTCGGGAGGTTCTAGCACAGATACGCAGTATTTT.

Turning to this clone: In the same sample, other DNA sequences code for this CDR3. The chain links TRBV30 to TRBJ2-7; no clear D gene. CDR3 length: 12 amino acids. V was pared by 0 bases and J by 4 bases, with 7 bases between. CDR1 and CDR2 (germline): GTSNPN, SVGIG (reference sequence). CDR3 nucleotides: TGTGCCTGGAGTGTACTCGGTTACGAGCAGTACTTC. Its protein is CAWSVLGYEQYF.

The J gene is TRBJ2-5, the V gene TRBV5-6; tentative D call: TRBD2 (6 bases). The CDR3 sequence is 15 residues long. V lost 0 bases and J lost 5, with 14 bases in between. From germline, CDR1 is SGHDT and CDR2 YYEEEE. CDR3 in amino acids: CASSLEGEGRETQYF. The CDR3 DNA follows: TGTGCCAGCAGCTTGGAAGGGGAAGGGAGGGAGACCCAGTACTTC.

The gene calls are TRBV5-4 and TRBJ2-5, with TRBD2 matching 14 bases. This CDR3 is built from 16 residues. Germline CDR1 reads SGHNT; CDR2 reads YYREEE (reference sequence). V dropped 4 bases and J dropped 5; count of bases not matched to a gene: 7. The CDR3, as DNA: TGTGCCAGCAGCCCAGGACTAGCGGGGGGAGCGGAGACCCAGTACTTC. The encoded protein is CASSPGLAGGAETQYF.

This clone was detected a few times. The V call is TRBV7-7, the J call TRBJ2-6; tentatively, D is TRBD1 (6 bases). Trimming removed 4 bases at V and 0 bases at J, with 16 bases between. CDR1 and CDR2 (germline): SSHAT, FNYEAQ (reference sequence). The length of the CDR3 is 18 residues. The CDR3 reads CASSSRGTKSSGANVLTF. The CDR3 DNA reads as TGTGCCAGCAGCTCCAGGGGAACCAAGAGCTCTGGGGCCAACGTCCTGACTTTC.

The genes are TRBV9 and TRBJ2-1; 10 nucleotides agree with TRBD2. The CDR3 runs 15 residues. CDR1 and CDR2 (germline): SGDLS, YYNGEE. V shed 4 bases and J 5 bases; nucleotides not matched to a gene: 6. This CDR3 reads CASSISGGFNNEQFF. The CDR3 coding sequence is TGTGCCAGCAGCATTAGCGGGGGGTTTAACAATGAGCAGTTCTTC.

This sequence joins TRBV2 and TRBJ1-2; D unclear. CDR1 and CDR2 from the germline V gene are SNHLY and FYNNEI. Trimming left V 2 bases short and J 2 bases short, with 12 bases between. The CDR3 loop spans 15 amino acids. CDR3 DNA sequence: TGTGCCAGCAGTGAATTTTCGGAATCCAACTATGGCTACACCTTC. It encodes CASSEFSESNYGYTF.

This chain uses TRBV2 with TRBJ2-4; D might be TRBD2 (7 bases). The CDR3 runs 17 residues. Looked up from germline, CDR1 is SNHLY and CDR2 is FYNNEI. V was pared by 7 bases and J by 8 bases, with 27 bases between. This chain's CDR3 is CASTLPDGGAEVHIQYF. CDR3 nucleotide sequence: TGTGCCAGCACCCTTCCTGATGGGGGGGCCGAAGTGCACATTCAGTACTTC.

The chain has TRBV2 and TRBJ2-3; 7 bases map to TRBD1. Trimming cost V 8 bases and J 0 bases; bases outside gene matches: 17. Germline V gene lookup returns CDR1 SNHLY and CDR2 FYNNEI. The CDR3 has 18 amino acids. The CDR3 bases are TGTGCCAGCCGCCATCCGGGACAGAAAATTACTAGCACAGATACGCAGTATTTT. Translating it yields CASRHPGQKITSTDTQYF.

In DNA, the CDR3 is TGCAGCGTCCAAGCACAGGACACTGAAGCTTTCTTT. This encodes CSVQAQDTEAFF. The rearrangement joins TRBV29-1 to TRBJ1-1; maybe TRBD1 (5 bases). V gave up 6 bases and J gave up 3 bases, with 11 bases separating them. The germline V gene has CDR1 SQVTM and CDR2 ANQGSEA. CDR3 length: 12 amino acids.

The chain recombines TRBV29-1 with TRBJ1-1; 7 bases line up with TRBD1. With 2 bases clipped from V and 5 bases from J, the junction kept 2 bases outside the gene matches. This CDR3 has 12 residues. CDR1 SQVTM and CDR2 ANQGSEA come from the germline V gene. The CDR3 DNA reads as TGCAGCGTTGAACAGGGGGGGACTGAAGCTTTCTTT. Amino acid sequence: CSVEQGGTEAFF.

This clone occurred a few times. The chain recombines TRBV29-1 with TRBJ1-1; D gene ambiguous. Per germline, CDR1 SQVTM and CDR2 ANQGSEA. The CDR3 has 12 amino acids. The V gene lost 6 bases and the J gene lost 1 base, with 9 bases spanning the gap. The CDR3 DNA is TGCAGCGTCGAAACAACGAACACTGAAGCTTTCTTT. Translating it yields CSVETTNTEAFF.

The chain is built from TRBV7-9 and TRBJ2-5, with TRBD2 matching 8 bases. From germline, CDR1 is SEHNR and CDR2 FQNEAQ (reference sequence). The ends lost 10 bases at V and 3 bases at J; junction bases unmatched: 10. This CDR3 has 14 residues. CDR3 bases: TGTGCCACCCAGGCGGGGGGCGCGGAAGAGACCCAGTACTTC. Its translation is CATQAGGAEETQYF.

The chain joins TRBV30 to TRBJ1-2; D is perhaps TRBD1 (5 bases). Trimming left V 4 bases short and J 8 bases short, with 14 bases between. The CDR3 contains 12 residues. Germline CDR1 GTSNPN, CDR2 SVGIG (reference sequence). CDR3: CAWTRAVRGYTF. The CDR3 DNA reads TGTGCCTGGACCAGGGCTGTGAGAGGCTACACCTTC.

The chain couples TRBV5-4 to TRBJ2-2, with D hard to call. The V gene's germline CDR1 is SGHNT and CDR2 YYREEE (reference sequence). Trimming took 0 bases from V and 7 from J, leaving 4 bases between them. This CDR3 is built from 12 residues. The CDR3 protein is CASSLVSGELFF. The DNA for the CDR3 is TGTGCCAGCAGCTTGGTGAGCGGGGAGCTGTTTTTT.

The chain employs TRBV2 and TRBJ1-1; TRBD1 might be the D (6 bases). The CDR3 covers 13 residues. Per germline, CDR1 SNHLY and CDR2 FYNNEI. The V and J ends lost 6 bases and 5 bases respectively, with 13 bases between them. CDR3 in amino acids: CASSEGGGTEAFF. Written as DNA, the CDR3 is TGTGCCAGCAGCGAGGGGGGAGGTACTGAAGCTTTCTTT.